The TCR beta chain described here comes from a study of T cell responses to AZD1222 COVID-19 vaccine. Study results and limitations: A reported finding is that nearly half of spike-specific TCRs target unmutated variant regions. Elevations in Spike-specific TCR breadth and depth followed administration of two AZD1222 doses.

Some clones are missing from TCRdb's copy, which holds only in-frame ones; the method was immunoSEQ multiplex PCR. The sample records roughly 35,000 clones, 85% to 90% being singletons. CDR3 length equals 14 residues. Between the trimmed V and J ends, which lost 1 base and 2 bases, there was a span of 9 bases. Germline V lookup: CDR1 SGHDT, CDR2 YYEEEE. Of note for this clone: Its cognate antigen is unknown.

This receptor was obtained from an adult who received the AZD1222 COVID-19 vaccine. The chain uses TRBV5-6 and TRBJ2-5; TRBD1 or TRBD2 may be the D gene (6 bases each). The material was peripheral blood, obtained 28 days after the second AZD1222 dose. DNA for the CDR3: TGTGCCAGCAGCTTGCGGGGGCCGCAAGAGACCCAGTACTTC. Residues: CASSLRGPQETQYF. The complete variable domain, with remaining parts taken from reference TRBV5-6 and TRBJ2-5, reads DAGVTQSPTHLIKTRGQQVTLRCSPKSGHDTVSWYQQALGQGPQFIFQYYEEEERQRGNFPDRFSGHQFPNYSSELNVNALLLGDSALYLCASSLRGPQETQYFGPGTRLLVL.